This T cell receptor beta chain appears in the sequencing data of a study of beta chain features in type 1 diabetes. Study conclusions and caveats: Naive, central memory and Treg TCRB repertoires seemed to resemble each other more closely in patients than they did in healthy donors. The study found moderately but significantly shorter TCRB CDR3s in all four CD4+ subsets of Type 1 diabetes patients.

About this clone itself: Its specificity is unknown.

As every portion of the isolated RNA was reverse transcribed, the sequencing read expressed TCRB transcripts. The repertoire was sequenced with immunoSEQ multiplex PCR; TCRdb's copy has only in-frame clones and lacks some. The repertoire holds around 40,000 clones, around 50% seen once, with approximately 2.1% in the top ten. Trimming stripped 7 bases from V and 2 bases from J, with 14 bases between. The CDR3 covers 14 residues. Germline values: CDR1 MNHNS, CDR2 SASEGT. The rearrangement links TRBV6-1 to TRBJ1-2; TRBD1 might be the D (5 bases). The sample taken for sequencing was Tregs from blood. This TCR came from a young woman in good health. In nucleotides, the CDR3 is TGTGCCAGCATTGCAAGGGGCTGGAACTATGGCTACACCTTC. As protein: CASIARGWNYGYTF.